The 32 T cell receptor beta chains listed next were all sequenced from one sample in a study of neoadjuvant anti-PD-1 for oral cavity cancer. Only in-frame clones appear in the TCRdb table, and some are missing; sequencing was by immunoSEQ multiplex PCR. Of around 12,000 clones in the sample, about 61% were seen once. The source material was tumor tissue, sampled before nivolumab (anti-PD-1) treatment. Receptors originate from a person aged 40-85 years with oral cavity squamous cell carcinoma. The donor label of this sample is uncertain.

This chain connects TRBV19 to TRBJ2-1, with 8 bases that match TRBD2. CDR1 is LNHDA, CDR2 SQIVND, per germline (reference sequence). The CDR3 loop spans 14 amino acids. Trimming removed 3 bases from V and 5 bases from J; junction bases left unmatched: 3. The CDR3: CASSIEAGDNEQFF. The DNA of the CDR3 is TGTGCCAGTAGTATTGAAGCGGGGGACAATGAGCAGTTCTTC.

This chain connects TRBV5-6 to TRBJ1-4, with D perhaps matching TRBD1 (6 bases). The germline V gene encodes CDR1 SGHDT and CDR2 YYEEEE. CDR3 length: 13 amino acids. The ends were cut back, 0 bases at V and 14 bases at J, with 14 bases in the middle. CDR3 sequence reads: CASSLGATGILFF. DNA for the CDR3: TGTGCCAGCAGCTTGGGTGCAACAGGGATCCTGTTTTTT.

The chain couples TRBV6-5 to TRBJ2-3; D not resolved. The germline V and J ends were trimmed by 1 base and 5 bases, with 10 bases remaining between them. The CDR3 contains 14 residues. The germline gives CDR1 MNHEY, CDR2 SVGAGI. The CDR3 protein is CASSYLGRQDTQYF. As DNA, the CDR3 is TGTGCCAGCAGTTACTTAGGAAGGCAAGATACGCAGTATTTT.

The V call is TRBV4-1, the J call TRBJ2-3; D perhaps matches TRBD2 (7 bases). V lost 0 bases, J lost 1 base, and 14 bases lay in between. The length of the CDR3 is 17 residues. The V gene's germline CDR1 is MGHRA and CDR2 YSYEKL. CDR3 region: CASSQDKGGYGTDTQYF. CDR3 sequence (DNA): TGCGCCAGCAGCCAAGATAAGGGGGGGTACGGCACAGATACGCAGTATTTT.

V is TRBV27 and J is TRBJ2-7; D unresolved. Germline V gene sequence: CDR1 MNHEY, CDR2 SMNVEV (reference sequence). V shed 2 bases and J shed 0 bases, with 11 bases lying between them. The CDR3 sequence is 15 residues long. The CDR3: CASSLGRHFSYEQYF. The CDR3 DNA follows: TGTGCCAGCAGTTTAGGGCGGCACTTCTCCTACGAGCAGTACTTC.

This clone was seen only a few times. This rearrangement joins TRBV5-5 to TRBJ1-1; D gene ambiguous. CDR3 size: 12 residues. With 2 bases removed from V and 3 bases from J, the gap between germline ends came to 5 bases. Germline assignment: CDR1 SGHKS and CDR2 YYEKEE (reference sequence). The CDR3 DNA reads TGTGCCAGCAGCTTAATATACACTGAAGCTTTCTTT. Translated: CASSLIYTEAFF. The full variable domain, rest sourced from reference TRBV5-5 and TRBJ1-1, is DAGVTQSPTHLIKTRGQQVTLRCSPISGHKSVSWYQQVLGQGPQFIFQYYEKEERGRGNFPDRFSARQFPNYSSELNVNALLLGDSALYLCASSLIYTEAFFGQGTRLTVV.

The CDR3 region is CASTLGSTDTQYF. CDR3 DNA: TGTGCCAGCACCCTCGGGAGCACAGATACGCAGTATTTT. The rearrangement uses TRBV6-5 and TRBJ2-3; D is unclear. Germline V gives CDR1 MNHEY, CDR2 SVGAGI. This CDR3 spans 13 amino acids. V shed 7 bases and J shed 0 bases, with 8 bases lying between them.

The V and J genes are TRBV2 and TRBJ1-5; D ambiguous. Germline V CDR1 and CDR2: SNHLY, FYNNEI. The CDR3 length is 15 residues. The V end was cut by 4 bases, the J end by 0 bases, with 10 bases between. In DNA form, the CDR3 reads TGTGCCAGCAGTGTTACCGGGTCTAGCAATCAGCCCCAGCATTTT. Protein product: CASSVTGSSNQPQHF.

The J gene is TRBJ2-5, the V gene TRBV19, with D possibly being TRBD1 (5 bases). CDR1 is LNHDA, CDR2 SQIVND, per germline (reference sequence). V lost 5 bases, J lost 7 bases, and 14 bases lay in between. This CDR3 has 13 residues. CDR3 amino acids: CASSQSFQGTQYF. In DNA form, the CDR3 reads TGTGCCAGTAGTCAAAGCTTTCAGGGGACCCAGTACTTC. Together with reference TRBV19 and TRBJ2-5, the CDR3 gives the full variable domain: DGGITQSPKYLFRKEGQNVTLSCEQNLNHDAMYWYRQDPGQGLRLIYYSQIVNDFQKGDIAEGYSVSREKKESFPLTVTSAQKNPTAFYLCASSQSFQGTQYFGPGTRLLVL.

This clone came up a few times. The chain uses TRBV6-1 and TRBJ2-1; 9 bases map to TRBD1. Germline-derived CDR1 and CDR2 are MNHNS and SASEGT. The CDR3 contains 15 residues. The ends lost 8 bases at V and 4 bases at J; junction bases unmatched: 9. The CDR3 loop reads CASASGTGTYNEQFF. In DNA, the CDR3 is TGTGCCAGCGCATCCGGGACAGGGACTTACAATGAGCAGTTCTTC.

The CDR3 DNA reads as TGTGCCAGCAGCCCTAGAGCAGGGCCTGGGGCCGCTGAAGCTTTCTTT. Its protein product is CASSPRAGPGAAEAFF. The chain uses TRBV9 and TRBJ1-1, with a weak D call TRBD1 (5 bases). Trimming cost V 4 bases and J 6 bases, with 22 bases left between them. Germline V gives CDR1 SGDLS, CDR2 YYNGEE. The CDR3 runs 16 residues.

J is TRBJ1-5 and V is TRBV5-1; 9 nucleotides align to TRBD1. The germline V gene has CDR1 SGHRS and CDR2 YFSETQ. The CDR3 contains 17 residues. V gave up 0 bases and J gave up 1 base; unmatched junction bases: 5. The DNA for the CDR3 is TGCGCCAGCAGCTTGGGGACAGGGGCGAGGAGCAATCAGCCCCAGCATTTT. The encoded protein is CASSLGTGARSNQPQHF.

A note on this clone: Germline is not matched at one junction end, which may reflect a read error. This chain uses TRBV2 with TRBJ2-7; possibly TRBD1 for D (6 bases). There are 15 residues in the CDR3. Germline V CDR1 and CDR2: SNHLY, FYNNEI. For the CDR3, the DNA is TGTGCCAGCACTGAACAGGGACCTTCCAACTACGAGCAGTACTTC. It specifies CASTEQGPSNYEQYF.

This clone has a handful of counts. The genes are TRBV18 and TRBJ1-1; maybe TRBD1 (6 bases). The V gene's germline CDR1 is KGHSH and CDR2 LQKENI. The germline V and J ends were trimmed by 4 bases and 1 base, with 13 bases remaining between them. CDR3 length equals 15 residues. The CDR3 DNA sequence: TGTGCCAGCTCACTCAGGGGATCCGGGAACACTGAAGCTTTCTTT. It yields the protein CASSLRGSGNTEAFF.

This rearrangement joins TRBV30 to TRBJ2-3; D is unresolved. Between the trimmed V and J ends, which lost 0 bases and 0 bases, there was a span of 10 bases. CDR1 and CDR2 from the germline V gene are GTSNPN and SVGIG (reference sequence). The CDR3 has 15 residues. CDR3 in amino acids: CAWSVLATSTDTQYF. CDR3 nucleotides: TGTGCCTGGAGTGTACTGGCGACTAGCACAGATACGCAGTATTTT.

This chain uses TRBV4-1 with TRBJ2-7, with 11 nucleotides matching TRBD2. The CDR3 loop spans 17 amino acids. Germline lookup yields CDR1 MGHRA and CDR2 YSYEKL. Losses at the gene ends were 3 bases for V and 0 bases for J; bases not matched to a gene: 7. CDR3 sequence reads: CASSQSTSGGLSYEQYF. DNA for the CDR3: TGCGCCAGCAGCCAGTCAACTAGCGGGGGCCTCTCCTACGAGCAGTACTTC.

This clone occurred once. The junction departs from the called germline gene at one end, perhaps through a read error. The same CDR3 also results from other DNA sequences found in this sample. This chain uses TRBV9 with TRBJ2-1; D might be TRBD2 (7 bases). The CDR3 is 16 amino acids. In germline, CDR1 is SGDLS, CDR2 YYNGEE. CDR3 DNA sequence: TGCGCCAGCAGCGTAGGGGGGGGACGGTCGTCCAATGAGCAGTTCTTC. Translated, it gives CASSVGGGRSSNEQFF.

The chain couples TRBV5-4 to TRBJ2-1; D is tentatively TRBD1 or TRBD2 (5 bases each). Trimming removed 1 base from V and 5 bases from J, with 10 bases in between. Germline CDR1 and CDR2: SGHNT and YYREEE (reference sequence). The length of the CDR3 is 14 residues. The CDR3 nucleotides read TGTGCCAGCAGCTTGCAGGGAGAGCACAATGAGCAGTTCTTC. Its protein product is CASSLQGEHNEQFF.

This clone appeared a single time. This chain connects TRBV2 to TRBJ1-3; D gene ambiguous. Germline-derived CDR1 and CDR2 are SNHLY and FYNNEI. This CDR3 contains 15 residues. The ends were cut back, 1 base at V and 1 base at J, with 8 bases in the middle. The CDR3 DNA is TGTGCCAGCAGTGAAGAGTATGGGTCTGGAAACACCATATATTTT. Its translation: CASSEEYGSGNTIYF. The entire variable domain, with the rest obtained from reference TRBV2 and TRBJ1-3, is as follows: EPEVTQTPSHQVTQMGQEVILRCVPISNHLYFYWYRQILGQKVEFLVSFYNNEISEKSEIFDDQFSVERPDGSNFTLKIRSTKLEDSAMYFCASSEEYGSGNTIYFGEGSWLTVV.

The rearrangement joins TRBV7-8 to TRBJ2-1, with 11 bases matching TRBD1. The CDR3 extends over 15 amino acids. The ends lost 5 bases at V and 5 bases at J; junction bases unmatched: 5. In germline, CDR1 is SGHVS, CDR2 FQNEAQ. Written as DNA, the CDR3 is TGTGCCAGCAGCCGGACAGGGGGCGAAAACAATGAGCAGTTCTTC. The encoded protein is CASSRTGGENNEQFF.

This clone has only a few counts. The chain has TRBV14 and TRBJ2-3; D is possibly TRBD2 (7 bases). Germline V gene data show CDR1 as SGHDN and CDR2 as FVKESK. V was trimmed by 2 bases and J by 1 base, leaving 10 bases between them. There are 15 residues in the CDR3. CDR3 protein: CASSQWGGGTDTQYF. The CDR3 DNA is TGTGCCAGCAGCCAATGGGGGGGCGGCACAGATACGCAGTATTTT.

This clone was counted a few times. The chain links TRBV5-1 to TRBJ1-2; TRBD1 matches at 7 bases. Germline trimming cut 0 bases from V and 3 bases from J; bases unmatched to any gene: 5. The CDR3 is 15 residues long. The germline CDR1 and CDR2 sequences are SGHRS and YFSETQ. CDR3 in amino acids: CASSLAGQGDYGYTF. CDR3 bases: TGCGCCAGCAGCTTGGCGGGGCAGGGGGACTATGGCTACACCTTC.

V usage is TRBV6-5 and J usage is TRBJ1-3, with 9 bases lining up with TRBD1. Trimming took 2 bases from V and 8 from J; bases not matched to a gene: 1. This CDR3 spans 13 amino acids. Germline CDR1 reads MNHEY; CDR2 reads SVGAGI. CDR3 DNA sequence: TGTGCCAGCAGTTACGGGACAGGGTACACCATATATTTT. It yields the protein CASSYGTGYTIYF.

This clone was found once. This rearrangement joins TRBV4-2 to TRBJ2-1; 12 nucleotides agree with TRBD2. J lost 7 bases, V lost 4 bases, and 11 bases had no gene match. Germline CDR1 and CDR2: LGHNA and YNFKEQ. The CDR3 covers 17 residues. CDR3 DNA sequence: TGTGCCAGCAGCCTACGACTAGCGGGAGAATCGTGGAATGAGCAGTTCTTC. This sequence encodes CASSLRLAGESWNEQFF.

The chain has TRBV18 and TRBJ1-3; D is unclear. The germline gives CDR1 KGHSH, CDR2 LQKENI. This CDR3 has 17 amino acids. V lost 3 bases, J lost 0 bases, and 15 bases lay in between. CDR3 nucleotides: TGTGCCAGCTCACCTAACCTGCGAGGGTTCTCTGGAAACACCATATATTTT. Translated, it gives CASSPNLRGFSGNTIYF.

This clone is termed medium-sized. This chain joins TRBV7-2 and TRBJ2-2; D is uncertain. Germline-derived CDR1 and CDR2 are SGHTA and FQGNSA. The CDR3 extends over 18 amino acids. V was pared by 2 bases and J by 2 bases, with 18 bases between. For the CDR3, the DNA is TGTGCCAGCAGCTTAAGGTCGGCTTTGGGCCCCAACACCGGGGAGCTGTTTTTT. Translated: CASSLRSALGPNTGELFF. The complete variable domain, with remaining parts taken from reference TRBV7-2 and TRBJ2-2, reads GAGVSQSPSNKVTEKGKDVELRCDPISGHTALYWYRQSLGQGLEFLIYFQGNSAPDKSGLPSDRFSAERTGGSVSTLTIQRTQQEDSAVYLCASSLRSALGPNTGELFFGEGSRLTVL.

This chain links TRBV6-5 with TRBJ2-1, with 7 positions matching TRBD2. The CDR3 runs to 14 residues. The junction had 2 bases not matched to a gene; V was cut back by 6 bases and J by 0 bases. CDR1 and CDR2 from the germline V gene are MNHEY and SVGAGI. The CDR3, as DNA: TGTGCCAGCAGGCGGGGGAGCTCCTACAATGAGCAGTTCTTC. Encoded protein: CASRRGSSYNEQFF.

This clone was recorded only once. In nucleotides, the CDR3 is TGTGCCAGCAGCTTGTCGATGACAGATCACCGTAGCAATCAGCCCCAGCATTTT. It codes for CASSLSMTDHRSNQPQHF. The rearrangement joins TRBV5-6 to TRBJ1-5; D might be TRBD1 (5 bases). Trimming shortened V by 1 base and J by 0 bases, and 17 bases separated the two germline ends. This CDR3 has 18 amino acids. The V gene's germline CDR1 is SGHDT and CDR2 YYEEEE. Drawing the rest from reference TRBV5-6 and TRBJ1-5, the complete variable domain is DAGVTQSPTHLIKTRGQQVTLRCSPKSGHDTVSWYQQALGQGPQFIFQYYEEEERQRGNFPDRFSGHQFPNYSSELNVNALLLGDSALYLCASSLSMTDHRSNQPQHFGDGTRLSIL.

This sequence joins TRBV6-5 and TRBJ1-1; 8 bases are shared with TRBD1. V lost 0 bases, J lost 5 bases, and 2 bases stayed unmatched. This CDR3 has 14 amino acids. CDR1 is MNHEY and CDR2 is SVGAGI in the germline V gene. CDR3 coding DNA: TGTGCCAGCAGTTACTCGGACAGGGCGACTGAAGCTTTCTTT. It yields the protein CASSYSDRATEAFF.

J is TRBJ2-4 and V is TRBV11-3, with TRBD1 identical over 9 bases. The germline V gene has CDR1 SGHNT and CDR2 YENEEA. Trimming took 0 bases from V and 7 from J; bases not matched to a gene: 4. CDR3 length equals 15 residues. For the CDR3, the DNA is TGTGCCAGCAGCTTAGAGGGCGGACAGGGGAACATTCAGTACTTC. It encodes CASSLEGGQGNIQYF.

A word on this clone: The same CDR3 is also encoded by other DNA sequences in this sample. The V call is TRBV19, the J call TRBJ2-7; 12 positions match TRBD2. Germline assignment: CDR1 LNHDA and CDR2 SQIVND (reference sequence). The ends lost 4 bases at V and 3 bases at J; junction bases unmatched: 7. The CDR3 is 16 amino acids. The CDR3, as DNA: TGTGCCAGTAGTACGACTAGCGGGAGATTGGGCTACGAGCAGTACTTC. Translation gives CASSTTSGRLGYEQYF.

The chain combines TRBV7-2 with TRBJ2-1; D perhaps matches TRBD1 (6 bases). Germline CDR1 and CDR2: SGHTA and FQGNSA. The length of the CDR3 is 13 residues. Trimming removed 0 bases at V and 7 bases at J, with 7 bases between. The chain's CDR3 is CASSLAQGNEQFF. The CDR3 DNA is TGTGCCAGCAGCTTAGCGCAGGGGAATGAGCAGTTCTTC.